Each of the 10 T cell receptor beta chains below was sequenced from the same sample in a study of T cells in Graves' hyperthyroidism and ophthalmopathy (dated by TCRdb to the late 2010s). The library was produced with multiplex PCR. Sequencing used an Illumina HiSeq 2000. The TCR beta CDR3 regions were amplified from the RNA transcripts. For the first round of RT-PCR on the TCR CDR3, the HTBI primer set was used together with the Qiagen OneStep RT-PCR kit. TCRdb reran the public reads through fastp at Q25 and MiXCR, keeping productive beta chains. Identical CDR3 protein sequences are pooled into one entry, listed with their most common genes and DNA. This sample lists about 290,000 distinct CDR3 sequences; 12% to 15% were detected once. The ten largest clones represent 30% of the sample. The sequencing sample was made of blood. These receptors came from a woman aged 50 to 60 with Graves' hyperthyroidism that later progressed to Graves' ophthalmopathy.

Comment on this clonotype: Being one base from a much bigger clone, this may be a read error. This is likely a read error, given that the CDR3 carries no conserved phenylalanine or tryptophan at its end. The chain combines TRBV2 with TRBJ1-1, with 9 bases aligning to TRBD1. CDR1 is SNHLY and CDR2 is FYNNEI in the germline V gene. V shed 5 bases and J 4 bases; nucleotides not matched to a gene: 5. The CDR3 covers 14 residues. The CDR3 is CASSNTGGFTEAFL. As DNA, the CDR3 is TGTGCCAGCAGTAATACAGGGGGCTTCACTGAAGCTTTCCTT.

This clonotype was picked up many times. The J gene is TRBJ1-1, the V gene TRBV12-3 or TRBV12-4, with D unclear. The V gene lost 6 bases and the J gene lost 0 bases, with 8 bases spanning the gap. This CDR3 spans 13 amino acids. DNA of the CDR3: TGTGCCAGCAGGGCGACACTGAACACTGAAGCTTTCTTT. It translates to CASRATLNTEAFF.

This clonotype was recorded a few times. The chain carries TRBV20-1 and TRBJ2-7, with TRBD1 matching 8 bases. The length of the CDR3 is 15 residues. Germline CDR1 DFQATT, CDR2 SNEGSKA (reference sequence). V shed 6 bases and J 4 bases; nucleotides not matched to a gene: 14. The CDR3 spells CSAANPGTGLYEQYF. The DNA for the CDR3 is TGCAGTGCAGCAAATCCCGGGACAGGCCTTTACGAGCAGTACTTC.

This clonotype was seen at least ten times. The chain joins TRBV3-1 to TRBJ2-1; TRBD2 might be the D (6 bases). Trimming removed 4 bases at V and 6 bases at J, with 19 bases between. This CDR3 has 16 amino acids. The germline CDR1 and CDR2 sequences are LGHDT and YNNKEL (reference sequence). DNA of the CDR3: TGTGCCAGCAGCCTTCTCGCGGGAATTGTGGGCAATGAGCAGTTCTTC. Translating gives CASSLLAGIVGNEQFF.

This clonotype showed up many times. The chain joins TRBV3-1 to TRBJ2-5; 7 bases are shared with TRBD1. The trim removed 4 bases at V and 0 bases at J, leaving 2 bases unmatched. The germline V gene has CDR1 LGHDT and CDR2 YNNKEL (reference sequence). The CDR3 consists of 14 residues. The CDR3 nucleotides are TGTGCCAGCAGCCCCAGGGGGAACCAAGAGACCCAGTACTTC. It translates to CASSPRGNQETQYF.

This clonotype came up many times. The gene calls are TRBV7-6 and TRBJ2-3; D unclear. The CDR3 is made up of 14 amino acids. Trimming removed 3 bases from V and 6 bases from J, with 13 bases in between. The germline CDR1 and CDR2 sequences are SGHVS and FNYEAQ. The CDR3 is CASSLMNTADTQYF. The CDR3 nucleotides are TGTGCCAGCAGCTTGATGAACACGGCGGATACGCAGTATTTT.

The chain links TRBV9 to TRBJ2-1, with D perhaps TRBD1 or TRBD2 (6 bases each). CDR1 SGDLS and CDR2 YYNGEE come from the germline V gene. Between the trimmed V and J ends, which lost 4 bases and 2 bases, there was a span of 13 bases. The CDR3 runs to 15 residues. The CDR3 region has the DNA TGTGCCAGCAGCTCCCTCGGGGGCACCTACAATGAGCAGTTCTTC. Translating it yields CASSSLGGTYNEQFF.

The chain combines TRBV7-8 with TRBJ2-7, with D uncertain. The CDR3 extends over 12 amino acids. Deletions cut 1 base from V and 4 bases from J, with 5 bases between. The germline CDR1 and CDR2 sequences are SGHVS and FQNEAQ. CDR3 coding DNA: TGTGCCAGCAGCTTAGATGCTTACGAGCAGTACTTC. As protein: CASSLDAYEQYF.

This clonotype was found many times. V usage is TRBV5-1 and J usage is TRBJ2-7; D is unclear. The germline gives CDR1 SGHRS, CDR2 YFSETQ. V was clipped by 6 bases and J by 2 bases, with 18 bases between them. This CDR3 contains 15 residues. The CDR3 region is CASTAHLERTYEQYF. DNA of the CDR3: TGCGCCAGCACCGCCCACCTGGAGAGGACCTACGAGCAGTACTTC.

The V and J genes are TRBV20-1 and TRBJ2-3; a possible D gene is TRBD1 (7 bases). This CDR3 has 14 amino acids. CDR1 and CDR2 (germline): DFQATT, SNEGSKA (reference sequence). V was clipped by 3 bases and J by 2 bases, with 12 bases between them. The CDR3 protein is CSARAGGNTDTQYF. The CDR3 region has the DNA TGCAGTGCTAGGGCAGGGGGGAACACAGATACGCAGTATTTT.